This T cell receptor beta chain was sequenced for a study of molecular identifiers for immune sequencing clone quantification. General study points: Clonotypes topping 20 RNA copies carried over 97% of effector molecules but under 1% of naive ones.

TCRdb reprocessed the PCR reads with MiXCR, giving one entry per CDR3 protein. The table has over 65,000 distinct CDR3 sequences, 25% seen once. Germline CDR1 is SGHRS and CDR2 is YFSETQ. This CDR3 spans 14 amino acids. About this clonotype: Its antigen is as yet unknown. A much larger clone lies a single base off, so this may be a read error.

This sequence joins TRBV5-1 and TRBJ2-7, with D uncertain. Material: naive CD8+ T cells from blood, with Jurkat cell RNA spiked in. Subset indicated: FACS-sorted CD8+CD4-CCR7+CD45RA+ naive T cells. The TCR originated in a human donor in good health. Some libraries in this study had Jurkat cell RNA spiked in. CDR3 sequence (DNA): TGCGCCAGCAGCTTCACACCCGTTGGCTACGAGCAGTGCTTC. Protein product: CASSFTPVGYEQCF.